These T cell receptor beta chains were read from a single sample in a study of blood T cell repertoires in COVID-19. The table came from immunoSEQ multiplex PCR; TCRdb's copy has only in-frame clones and leaves some out. The data show roughly 260,000 clones, roughly four fifths seen once. Sequenced material: peripheral blood. These receptors were obtained from a woman in her 70s with acute or convalescent COVID-19. The CDR3 runs from the conserved cysteine through the conserved F or W. Fields, in order: D gene, clone size, J gene, CDR3 length, V gene, CDR3 DNA, CDR3 protein. D genes are given only for firm matches. Only part of the rows carry a size: once, few, many, or a class if the clone is expanded.

NA	NA	TRBJ1-2	16	TRBV5-5	TGTGCCAGCAGCCTTATCGTTCGGGGAATAGACTATGGCTACACCTTC	CASSLIVRGIDYGYTF
NA	NA	TRBJ1-6	13	TRBV7-2	TGTGCCAGCAGCTTAGCGTCGCAGTCACCCCTCCACTTT	CASSLASQSPLHF
TRBD1	NA	TRBJ1-2	13	TRBV7-2	TGTGCCAGCACCAGGGACAGAAACTATGGCTACACCTTC	CASTRDRNYGYTF
NA	NA	TRBJ1-5	17	TRBV6-2/TRBV6-3	TGTGCCAGCAGTTACAAACCAGGGACAAGGGGAAATCAGCCCCAGCATTTT	CASSYKPGTRGNQPQHF
TRBD2	NA	TRBJ2-3	15	TRBV7-2	TGTGCCAGCAGTATGGATGGGAGGGGCACAGATACGCAGTATTTT	CASSMDGRGTDTQYF
NA	once	TRBJ1-2	14	TRBV28	TGTGCCAGCAGTTTCAGGCCCGGGGGGGTTGGCTACACCTTC	CASSFRPGGVGYTF
TRBD1	few	TRBJ1-2	18	TRBV27	TGTGCCAGCACCCAATATGCCCTGGGACAGCGCGGCAACTATGGCTACACCTTC	CASTQYALGQRGNYGYTF
NA	NA	TRBJ1-2	18	TRBV19	TGTGCCAGTAGTATAGCGCAGGGGCGAGCGACGCCGGACTATGGCTACACCTTC	CASSIAQGRATPDYGYTF
TRBD1	NA	TRBJ1-2	18	TRBV18	TGTGCCAGCTCCCGGGAGACCGGGACAGTATATGCTAACTATGGCTACACCTTC	CASSRETGTVYANYGYTF
NA	few	TRBJ2-5	14	TRBV7-2	TGTGCCAGCAGCTTAACCGGGTGGCAAGAGACCCAGTACTTC	CASSLTGWQETQYF
TRBD2	NA	TRBJ2-3	14	TRBV9	TGTGCCAGCAGCGTAGAGGGGAGCGGGGGGACGCAGTATTTT	CASSVEGSGGTQYF
NA	NA	TRBJ2-7	13	TRBV10-3	TGTGCCATCAGTAACAGGGTTACCTACGAGCAGTACTTC	CAISNRVTYEQYF
NA	once	TRBJ1-3	16	TRBV5-1	TGCGCCAGCAGCTTGGCCTCCGGGGGAGCGGGAAACACCATATATTTT	CASSLASGGAGNTIYF
TRBD2	NA	TRBJ2-4	14	TRBV5-1	TGCGCCAGCAGCTTCTCGGGGGGGAAGGACATTCAGTACTTC	CASSFSGGKDIQYF
NA	NA	TRBJ2-7	13	TRBV28	TGTGCCAGCATTTCAGGGGGGAACTACGAGCAGTACTTC	CASISGGNYEQYF
NA	NA	TRBJ1-2	15	TRBV19	TGTGCCAGTAGTATAGCGGGTCAGGGGAACTATGGCTACACCTTC	CASSIAGQGNYGYTF
NA	NA	TRBJ1-2	16	TRBV5-5	TGTGCCAGCAGCTTGGGTTTGAGGGCGCAGCCAGAGGCGGGCACCTTC	CASSLGLRAQPEAGTF
NA	NA	TRBJ1-4	16	TRBV11-2	TGTGCCAGCAGCTTAGCGGTGGGCTACGGGGGAGAAAAACTGTTTTTT	CASSLAVGYGGEKLFF
TRBD2	few	TRBJ2-7	16	TRBV6-2/TRBV6-3	TGTGCCAGCAGTTCGTCGGGACTAGCGTTTGGCTACGAGCAGTACTTC	CASSSSGLAFGYEQYF
TRBD2	NA	TRBJ2-3	17	TRBV7-2	TGTGCCAGCAGCTCAAGCCTCATAGCGGGGGTCACAGATACGCAGTATTTT	CASSSSLIAGVTDTQYF
TRBD2	NA	TRBJ2-1	15	TRBV6-6	TGTGCCAGCAGACTTAGCGGGGGCCTCAGCAATGAGCAGTTCTTC	CASRLSGGLSNEQFF
NA	NA	TRBJ1-2	13	TRBV12-3/TRBV12-4	TGTGCCAGCAGCCCCACAGACCGCTATGGCTACACCTTC	CASSPTDRYGYTF
TRBD1	NA	TRBJ2-7	14	TRBV15	TGTGCCACCAGCAGGGGACAGGGTGGAGGCGAGCAGTACTTC	CATSRGQGGGEQYF
TRBD1	NA	TRBJ1-6	13	TRBV18	TGTGCCACCACAGGGGCTACGGATTCACCCCTCCACTTT	CATTGATDSPLHF
NA	NA	TRBJ1-2	15	TRBV7-2	TGTGCCAGCAGCTTAGCGCTCGGGGGGAGCTATGGCTACACCTTC	CASSLALGGSYGYTF
TRBD1	NA	TRBJ1-1	14	TRBV6-5	TGTGCCAGCGGGGTATATACAGGGGAAACTGAAGCTTTCTTT	CASGVYTGETEAFF
TRBD1	NA	TRBJ2-5	15	TRBV7-9	TGTGCCAGCAACCAAGGGACAGGTGTTCAAGAGACCCAGTACTTC	CASNQGTGVQETQYF
NA	NA	TRBJ1-3	15	TRBV6-5	TGTGCCAGCAGTCTCGGGACACCGGGTGGAAACACCATATATTTT	CASSLGTPGGNTIYF